This T cell receptor (beta chain) emerged from a study of OX40 agonist ivuxolimab in advanced cancers. Study background: Ivuxolimab doses were 0.01, 0.1, 0.3, 1.5, 3 or 10 mg/kg every 2 weeks. Every patient in dose escalation had hepatocellular carcinoma, melanoma, renal cell or head and neck cancer. Study observations and caveats: The investigators did not determine what antigen specificity the expanded peripheral T cells had. At doses 0.1 to 3.0 mg/kg, CD4+ and CD8+ clones expanded.

Clones were read by immunoSEQ multiplex PCR, and TCRdb kept only the in-frame ones, dropping some. Seen here are tens of thousands of clones, 70% to 90% observed once, and the top ten hold approximately 1%. V dropped 8 bases and J dropped 3; count of bases not matched to a gene: 7. Germline V gene data show CDR1 as GTSNPN and CDR2 as SVGIG (reference sequence). This CDR3 is 12 amino acids long. Concerning this clone itself: What it binds is not known.

This chain joins TRBV30 and TRBJ2-7; 7 bases map to TRBD1. Here the sequenced sample was CD4+ or CD8+ T cells sorted from blood, taken in a trial of the OX40 agonist ivuxolimab. The TCR was taken from an adult with an advanced solid tumor such as melanoma, head and neck, liver or kidney cancer. The CDR3 DNA is TGTGCCCCTGGGGGACAGATCTACGAGCAGTACTTC. Translating it yields CAPGGQIYEQYF.